This T cell receptor (beta chain) was identified during a study of blood T cell repertoires in COVID-19. At the level of the study: Samples of COVID-19 (acute and convalescent) were obtained from the United States, Italy and Spain. T cells, B-cell-depleted T cells, or PBMCs supplied cDNA or gDNA.

In the original analysis: Estimation of nucleated cell counts relied on the amplification of reference gene primers. Here immunoSEQ multiplex PCR was the method, and the copy in TCRdb shows in-frame clones only, minus some. From that table come the V and J calls and clone size; the DNA was used to work out D and trimming. The sample records a few hundred thousand clones, over 70% being singletons. The CDR3 runs 16 residues. Germline V gene lookup returns CDR1 KGHSH and CDR2 LQKENI. Trimming removed 2 bases from V and 6 bases from J, with 17 bases in between. V usage is TRBV18 and J usage is TRBJ2-4; tentatively, D is TRBD1 (5 bases). Material: peripheral blood. This receptor was taken from a human donor in a cohort sampled during active COVID-19. This CDR3 reads CASSPLIGQGGNIQYF. CDR3 in DNA: TGTGCCAGCTCACCATTGATCGGTCAGGGTGGAAACATTCAGTACTTC.